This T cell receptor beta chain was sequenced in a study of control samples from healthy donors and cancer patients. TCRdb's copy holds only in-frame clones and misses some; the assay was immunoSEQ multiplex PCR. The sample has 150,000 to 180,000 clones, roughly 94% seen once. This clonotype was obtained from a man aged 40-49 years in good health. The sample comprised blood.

This chain's CDR3 is CASSSWLDEQYF. The CDR3 bases are TGTGCCAGCAGTTCGTGGCTAGACGAGCAGTACTTC. The chain couples TRBV28 to TRBJ2-7; no reliable D call. V was pared by 4 bases and J by 5 bases, with 9 bases between. Looked up from germline, CDR1 is MDHEN and CDR2 is SYDVKM. The CDR3 sequence is 12 residues long.